The source of this T cell receptor beta chain is a study of control samples from healthy donors and cancer patients. V lost 5 bases and J 1 base, leaving 11 bases between the germline ends. The CDR3 runs to 14 residues. Germline lookup yields CDR1 MNHEY and CDR2 SMNVEV (reference sequence). This clone was observed once. Only in-frame clones appear in the TCRdb table, and some are missing; sequencing was by immunoSEQ multiplex PCR. The sample holds some 120,000 clones; 88% are singletons and the top ten take over 2%. This sequence originates from a woman aged 70-85 years in good health. The sequenced material came from blood. The J gene is TRBJ2-5, the V gene TRBV27; D might be TRBD1 or TRBD2, each matching 5 bases. CDR3 protein: CASSNFGGQETQYF. Written as DNA, the CDR3 is TGTGCCAGCAGTAATTTTGGGGGCCAAGAGACCCAGTACTTC.